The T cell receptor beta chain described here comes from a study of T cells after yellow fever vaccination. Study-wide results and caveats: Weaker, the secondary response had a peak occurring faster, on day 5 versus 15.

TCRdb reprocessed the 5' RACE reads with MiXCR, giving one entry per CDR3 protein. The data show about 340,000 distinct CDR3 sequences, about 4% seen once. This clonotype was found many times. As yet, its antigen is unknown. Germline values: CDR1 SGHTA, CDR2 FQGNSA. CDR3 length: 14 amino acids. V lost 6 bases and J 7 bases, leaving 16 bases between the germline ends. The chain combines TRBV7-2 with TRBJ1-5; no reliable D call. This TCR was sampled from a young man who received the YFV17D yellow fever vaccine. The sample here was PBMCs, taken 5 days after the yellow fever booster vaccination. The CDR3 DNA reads TGTGCCAGCAGTCCCCTCCGGGTGAGCCAGCCCCAGCATTTT. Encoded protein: CASSPLRVSQPQHF.